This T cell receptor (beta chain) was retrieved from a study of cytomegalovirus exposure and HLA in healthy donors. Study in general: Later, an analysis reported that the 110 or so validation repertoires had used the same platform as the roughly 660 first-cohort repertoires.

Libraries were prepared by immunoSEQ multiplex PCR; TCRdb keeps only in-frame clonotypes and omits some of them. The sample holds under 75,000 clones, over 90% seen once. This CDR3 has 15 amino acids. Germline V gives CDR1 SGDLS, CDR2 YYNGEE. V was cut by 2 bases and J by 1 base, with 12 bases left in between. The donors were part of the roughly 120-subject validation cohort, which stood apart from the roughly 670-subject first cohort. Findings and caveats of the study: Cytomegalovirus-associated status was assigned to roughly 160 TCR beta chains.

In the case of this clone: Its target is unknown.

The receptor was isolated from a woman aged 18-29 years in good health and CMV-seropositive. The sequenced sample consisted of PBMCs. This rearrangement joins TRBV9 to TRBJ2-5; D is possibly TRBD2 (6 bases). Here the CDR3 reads CASSVGGTLQETQYF. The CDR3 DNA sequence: TGTGCCAGCAGCGTCGGCGGGACTCTCCAAGAGACCCAGTACTTC.